Listed below are T cell receptor beta chains from one sample, sequenced in a study of identical twins. MiXCR, applied by TCRdb to the 5' RACE reads, yields one record per CDR3 protein. The sample includes around 250,000 distinct CDR3 sequences, about 13% of them seen just once. The same sample was also used in a study of yellow fever vaccine responses in identical twins.

Sequencing used memory (CD45RO+) T cells sorted from blood. The receptors come from a woman under 30 in good health. CDR3s include the opening cysteine and the closing phenylalanine or tryptophan. The D gene is left open where the match is weak.

D gene	V gene	CDR3 protein
TRBD2	TRBV11-2	CASSLSPTGGQETQYF
.	TRBV28	CASSSPGGASTGELFF
.	TRBV6-1	CASRPQGGSGNTIYF
TRBD2	TRBV12-3/TRBV12-4	CASSLGRESGDRFF
.	TRBV18	CASSERTLAGTGELFF
TRBD2	TRBV5-1	CASSLGPQGAGGQETQYF
TRBD1	TRBV7-2	CASSSTGALYEQYF
.	TRBV15	CATSRVNEKLFF
.	TRBV7-2	CASRRVGQTGELFF
.	TRBV10-3	CAISAQLGNQPQHF
TRBD2	TRBV5-1	CASSISGAYNEQFF
TRBD1	TRBV7-9	CASSSPETGFYEQYF
TRBD2	TRBV20-1	CSARDRAGGGSYEQYF
.	TRBV12-3/TRBV12-4	CASSLRVSDDSGNTIYF
TRBD1	TRBV27	CTSSGTGGATGELFF
.	TRBV2	CASSHGTEQFF
.	TRBV2	CASSDRRGQTDTQYF
.	TRBV25-1	CASSEGSAVPHTEAFF
.	TRBV6-5	CASSYSPPEISSVTQYF
TRBD2	TRBV11-2	CASSLGGRPLEQYF
.	TRBV7-2	CASRRGDNEQFF
TRBD1	TRBV10-3	CAISGGTVNTEAFF
TRBD1	TRBV19	CASSPAGTGAGYGYTF
.	TRBV7-2	CASSRAGISYEQYF
TRBD2	TRBV12-3/TRBV12-4	CASTLSSGRGNEQFF
TRBD1	TRBV12-3/TRBV12-4	CASSLAMGQGNYEQYF
.	TRBV11-2	CASSPPTVGITFEQYF
.	TRBV10-3	CAISESGPNQPQHF
.	TRBV18	CASSPSGTGDGELFF
TRBD1	TRBV10-3	CAISAEGQGYEQYF
TRBD2	TRBV20-1	CSARDLAGSNEQFF
.	TRBV3-1	CASSQDPIGAYEQYF
.	TRBV5-1	CASSLDPSGEQFF